Sequencing of this T cell receptor beta chain was carried out in a study of cytomegalovirus exposure and HLA in healthy donors. Study results and limitations: In a later analysis, a missense DCLRE1C variant was linked to TCR beta V- and J-gene trimming.

The V gene's germline CDR1 is KGHSH and CDR2 LQKENI. V lost 2 bases and J lost 0, with 14 bases in between. CDR3 length: 17 amino acids. To note about this clone: Its antigen is still unknown.

The study ran its PCR with 60 Vbeta and 13 Jbeta primers. TCRdb's copy holds only in-frame clones and misses some; the assay was immunoSEQ multiplex PCR. The data show 100,000 to 150,000 clones, around 74% seen once. Sequenced input: PBMCs. The sequence came from a man aged 55 to 70 in good health and CMV-seropositive. The V and J genes are TRBV18 and TRBJ1-3, with TRBD1 as a possible D gene (6 bases). The CDR3 is CASSPVGQSSSGNTIYF. The CDR3 bases are TGTGCCAGCTCACCAGTAGGACAGTCGAGCTCTGGAAACACCATATATTTT.